This TCR beta chain derives from a study of blood T cell repertoires in COVID-19. Clones were sequenced by immunoSEQ multiplex PCR, and TCRdb holds only the in-frame ones, with some missing. Among about 140,000 clones, 84% were seen once, and the ten largest hold under 5%. Germline-derived CDR1 and CDR2 are LGHNA and YSLEER. V lost 0 bases, J lost 3 bases, and 7 bases stayed unmatched. This CDR3 region has 16 residues. The rearrangement joins TRBV4-3 to TRBJ2-7; 8 bases are shared with TRBD2. This clonotype was sampled from a woman aged 60-75 years with acute or convalescent COVID-19. Input material: peripheral blood. In DNA form, the CDR3 reads TGCGCCAGCAGCCAAGATTTGACTAGCGAAAGCTACGAGCAGTACTTC. Residues: CASSQDLTSESYEQYF.